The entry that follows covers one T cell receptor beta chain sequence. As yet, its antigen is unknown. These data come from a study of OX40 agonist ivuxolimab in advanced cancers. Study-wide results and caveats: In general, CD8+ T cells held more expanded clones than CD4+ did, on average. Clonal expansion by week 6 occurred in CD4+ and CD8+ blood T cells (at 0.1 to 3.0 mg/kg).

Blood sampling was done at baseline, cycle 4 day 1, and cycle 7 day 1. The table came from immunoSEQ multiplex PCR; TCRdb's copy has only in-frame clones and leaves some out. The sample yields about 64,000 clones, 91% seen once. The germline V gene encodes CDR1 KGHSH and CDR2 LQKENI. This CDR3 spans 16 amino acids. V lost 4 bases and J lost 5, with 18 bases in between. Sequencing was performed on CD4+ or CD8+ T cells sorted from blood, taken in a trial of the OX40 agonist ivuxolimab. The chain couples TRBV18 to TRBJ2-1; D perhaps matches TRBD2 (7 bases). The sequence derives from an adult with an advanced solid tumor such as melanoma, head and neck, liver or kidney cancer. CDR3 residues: CASSLQGGAWNNEQFF. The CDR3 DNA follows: TGTGCCAGCTCACTTCAAGGGGGGGCTTGGAACAATGAGCAGTTCTTC.